Reported below is one T cell receptor (beta chain). Clones were sequenced by immunoSEQ multiplex PCR, and TCRdb holds only the in-frame ones, with some missing. Of 70,000 to 90,000 clones listed, approximately 94% were seen once; the top ten hold 0.3% to 0.45%. There are 12 residues in the CDR3. Between the trimmed V and J ends, which lost 2 bases and 5 bases, there was a span of 6 bases. CDR1 and CDR2 from the germline V gene are MNHNS and SASEGT. These data originate in a study of technical replicates of blood from several donors. The sample consisted of T cells isolated from PBMCs. The source is a human donor in good health. This chain uses TRBV6-1 with TRBJ2-5; the D is unclear. The CDR3 is CASSELGETQYF. In DNA, the CDR3 is TGTGCCAGCAGTGAACTAGGTGAGACCCAGTACTTC.